This TCR beta chain was found in a study of blood T cell repertoires in COVID-19. Overall study context: Whether acute or convalescent, the COVID-19 samples came from the United States, Italy and Spain.

The CDR3 is made up of 13 amino acids. Germline trimming cut 8 bases from V and 3 bases from J; bases unmatched to any gene: 5. The germline V gene has CDR1 SGHRS and CDR2 YFSETQ. In the source study's methods: Estimation of nucleated cell counts was performed using reference gene primer amplification. The repertoire was sequenced with immunoSEQ multiplex PCR; TCRdb's copy has only in-frame clones and lacks some. D and trimming were read from the DNA, whereas the V and J calls and clone size are those reported in that table. Of nearly 95,000 clones detected, more than 75% appear once; the ten largest clones hold approximately 7.4%.

The receptor was isolated from a human donor with acute or convalescent COVID-19. The donor label of this sample is uncertain. Sequenced: peripheral blood. The rearrangement uses TRBV5-1 and TRBJ2-7, with 10 nucleotides matching TRBD1. CDR3 amino acids: CASRRDRGYEQYF. The CDR3 region has the DNA TGCGCCAGTCGCCGGGACAGGGGCTACGAGCAGTACTTC.